Sequencing of this TCR beta chain was carried out in a study of OX40 agonist ivuxolimab in advanced cancers. Study-wide context: Hepatocellular carcinoma, melanoma, renal cell or head and neck cancer was diagnosed in the dose-escalation patients. Subjects had a mean age of about 60 years, with a range of about 23 to 90; around 83% were male.

Overall study results and limits: Also showing low normalized T-cell clonal expansion were some of the nonresponders. Circulating CD4+ and CD8+ T cells showed clonal expansion by week 6 at 0.1 to 3.0 mg/kg.

Sequenced by immunoSEQ multiplex PCR; TCRdb stores in-frame clones only, minus some. The top ten clones hold 0.45% to 0.65% of a sample with about 100,000 clones, more than 85% of them seen once. Notes on this clone: Its target is not known.

The material was CD4+ or CD8+ T cells sorted from blood, obtained in a trial of the OX40 agonist ivuxolimab. The clonotype originates from an adult with an advanced solid tumor such as melanoma, head and neck, liver or kidney cancer.

The chain's CDR3 is CASSPLHRDRVVSDQPQHF. The CDR3 nucleotides read TGTGCCAGCAGCCCCCTACACCGGGACAGGGTGGTCAGCGATCAGCCCCAGCATTTT. The J gene is TRBJ1-5, the V gene TRBV21-1; TRBD1, the table's D call, lacks a check against the DNA. TRBV21-1 is flagged as a pseudogene. The CDR3 totals 19 residues.